Listed below are T cell receptor beta chains from one sample, sequenced in a study of CD8+ T cells in alopecia areata. Using immunoSEQ multiplex PCR, the repertoire was profiled, and TCRdb retains in-frame clones only, with some absent. The sample includes under 70,000 clones, roughly 60% of them seen just once. Source: CD8+ T cells sorted from blood, taken at week 0. The source is a human donor with alopecia areata. The CDR3 runs from the conserved cysteine through the conserved F or W. D genes are given only for firm matches. Clone sizes are given selectively: once, few, many, or a class where the clone is expanded.

>NA|NA|TRBV23-1|TRBJ2-4|17
TGCGCCAGCAGTCCTTCGTCGGGTTGGAATGCCAAAAACATTCAGTACTTC
CASSPSSGWNAKNIQYF
>NA|NA|TRBV25-1|TRBJ2-5|11
TGTGCCAGCAGTGAATACGGGACCCAGTACTTC
CASSEYGTQYF
>few|TRBD1|TRBV5-8|TRBJ2-3|15
TGTGCCAGCAGTTCACAGGGGCTAAGCACAGATACGCAGTATTTT
CASSSQGLSTDTQYF
>NA|TRBD1|TRBV29-1|TRBJ2-2|15
TGCAGCGCCTATGGACAGGGGGCTAACACCGGGGAGCTGTTTTTT
CSAYGQGANTGELFF
>few|NA|TRBV4-3|TRBJ2-5|17
TGCGCCAGCAGCCAAGATGGGCTAGCTCCACACCAAGAGACCCAGTACTTC
CASSQDGLAPHQETQYF
>few|TRBD1|TRBV30|TRBJ2-7|13
TGTGCCTGGAGTTCGGGACAGGGGTACGAGCAGTACTTC
CAWSSGQGYEQYF
>NA|NA|TRBV5-5|TRBJ2-5|16
TGTGCCAGCAGCCCGCGAGAGGGGTTGCTTCCAGAGACCCAGTACTTC
CASSPREGLLPETQYF
>NA|NA|TRBV4-3|TRBJ1-5|15
TGCGCCAGCAGCCCAACCCGAGCCTTGGGTCAGCCCCAGCATTTT
CASSPTRALGQPQHF
>few|TRBD2|TRBV4-3|TRBJ2-3|17
TGCGCCAGCAGCCAACACCTCAGCGGGGGGGGTGCAGATACGCAGTATTTT
CASSQHLSGGGADTQYF
>NA|NA|TRBV4-1|TRBJ1-1|13
TGCGCCAGCAGCTCGACAGTGAACACTGAAGCTTTCTTT
CASSSTVNTEAFF
>NA|TRBD1|TRBV6-5|TRBJ1-2|15
TGTGCCAGCAGTTACTCGACAGGGGCTGACTATGGCTACACCTTC
CASSYSTGADYGYTF
>few|NA|TRBV4-1|TRBJ2-3|16
TGCGCCAGCAGCCAATCCGGACTCGGAACCCCAGATACGCAGTATTTT
CASSQSGLGTPDTQYF
>many|NA|TRBV29-1|TRBJ2-3|14
TGCAGCGTTGAAGATCTTTCCGGGTCCGAGGCGCAGTATTTT
CSVEDLSGSEAQYF
>NA|TRBD2|TRBV2|TRBJ2-7|13
TGTGCCAGCACTCAACTGCGGGGGTACGAGCAGTACTTC
CASTQLRGYEQYF
>NA|NA|TRBV5-1|TRBJ1-1|15
TGCGCCAGCAGCCAATCCGGGTCGATGAACACTGAAGCTTTCTTT
CASSQSGSMNTEAFF
>NA|NA|TRBV5-1|TRBJ2-7|13
TGCGCCAGCGGCCTGGGTTCCACCTACGAGCAGTACTTC
CASGLGSTYEQYF
>NA|NA|TRBV28|TRBJ2-7|14
TGTGCCAGCAGTCCGCGGGTAGCTTCCTACGAGCAGTACTTC
CASSPRVASYEQYF
>few|TRBD1|TRBV6-5|TRBJ2-7|14
TGTGCCAGCCTCGGACAGGGAGACTCCTACGAGCAGTACTTC
CASLGQGDSYEQYF
>once|NA|TRBV5-1|TRBJ2-1|15
TGCGCCAGCAGCTTGGTGGATAGCTCCTACAATGAGCAGTTCTTC
CASSLVDSSYNEQFF
>NA|NA|TRBV9|TRBJ2-5|13
TGTGCCAGCAGCGACGAAGGGGAAGAGACCCAGTACTTC
CASSDEGEETQYF
>NA|NA|TRBV27|TRBJ2-3|15
TGTGCCAGCAGTTTAGGTAGCAGCGGCACAGATACGCAGTATTTT
CASSLGSSGTDTQYF
>NA|TRBD1|TRBV5-1|TRBJ2-7|16
TGCGCCAGCAGCTCCGGGACAGGGGTTGGGGAATACGAGCAGTACTTC
CASSSGTGVGEYEQYF
>NA|NA|TRBV5-1|TRBJ2-5|17
TGCGCCAGCAGTCCCAAAGTGGGACCAGGGGGGGAAGAGACCCAGTACTTC
CASSPKVGPGGEETQYF
>NA|NA|TRBV7-9|TRBJ2-7|12
TGTGCCAGCAGAAAATCAGGGGAAGGGCAGTACTTC
CASRKSGEGQYF
>once|NA|TRBV5-6|TRBJ2-1|11
TGTGCCAGCAGCTGGAGTGATGAGCAGTTCTTC
CASSWSDEQFF
>NA|NA|TRBV5-1|TRBJ2-1|13
TGCGCCAGCAGCTGGGTCGCGCCCAATGAGCAGTTCTTC
CASSWVAPNEQFF
>NA|TRBD1|TRBV28|TRBJ2-5|14
TGTGCCAGCAGTTTATCAGGGGGCGGTAAGACCCAGTACTTC
CASSLSGGGKTQYF
>few|TRBD2|TRBV27|TRBJ2-1|15
TGTGCCAGCAGTCCAGCGGGAGCCCTCTACAATGAGCAGTTCTTC
CASSPAGALYNEQFF
>NA|TRBD1|TRBV30|TRBJ2-5|15
TGTGCCTGGAGGGAGACAGGGGGGGTGTGGGAGACCCAGTACTTC
CAWRETGGVWETQYF
>few|NA|TRBV14|TRBJ2-1|11
TGTGCCAGCAGCCAGGGAGGAGAGCAGTTCTTC
CASSQGGEQFF
>NA|TRBD1|TRBV29-1|TRBJ2-7|15
TGCAGCGTTGAGGCTCCAGGACAGGGAACCTACGAGCAGTACTTC
CSVEAPGQGTYEQYF
>NA|NA|TRBV27|TRBJ2-7|15
TGTGCCAGCAGCTTATTTACAGGCCCCACCTACGAGCAGTACTTC
CASSLFTGPTYEQYF
>many|TRBD1|TRBV2|TRBJ1-1|14
TGTGCCAGCAGGGTTACAGGGGATCGGACTGAAGCTTTCTTT
CASRVTGDRTEAFF
>NA|NA|TRBV7-9|TRBJ1-2|11
TGTGCCAGCAGCTTTAGCTATGGCTACACCTTC
CASSFSYGYTF
>NA|NA|TRBV5-4|TRBJ2-6|15
TGTGCCAGCAGCTTGGCAGGGACTGGGGCCAACGTCCTGACTTTC
CASSLAGTGANVLTF
>NA|NA|TRBV15|TRBJ2-2|15
TGTGCCACCAGGACGTCCAGCACCAACACCGGGGAGCTGTTTTTT
CATRTSSTNTGELFF
>few|TRBD2|TRBV2|TRBJ2-7|15
TGTGCCAGCAGTGAGTTTTTAGCGGGAGGGTACGAGCAGTACTTC
CASSEFLAGGYEQYF
>NA|NA|TRBV5-1|TRBJ2-2|12
TGCGCCAGCAGCTTGGCCCCCGGGGAGCTGTTTTTT
CASSLAPGELFF
>NA|TRBD2|TRBV30|TRBJ2-6|15
TGTGCCTGGCCCGGGACTAGAGCTGGGGCCAACGTCCTGACTTTC
CAWPGTRAGANVLTF
>few|NA|TRBV9|TRBJ2-3|15
TGTGCCAGCAGCCAAATCCCCCTTCGAGCCGATACGCAGTATTTT
CASSQIPLRADTQYF
>few|TRBD1|TRBV15|TRBJ2-5|15
TGTGCCACCAGCAGAGCCGAACAGGGGCAAGAGACCCAGTACTTC
CATSRAEQGQETQYF
>NA|TRBD2|TRBV25-1|TRBJ2-7|15
TGTGCCAGCAGTGAATGGGCGGGAGCCCCCTTCGGGCAGTACTTC
CASSEWAGAPFGQYF
>NA|TRBD1|TRBV27|TRBJ1-3|16
TGTGCCAGCACCTCGTTGGGAGGGGGCGACGGAAACACCATATATTTT
CASTSLGGGDGNTIYF
>NA|NA|TRBV2|TRBJ1-1|13
TGTGCCAGCAGTGAAGTGTTGGATTCTGAAGCTTTCTTT
CASSEVLDSEAFF
>NA|NA|TRBV10-3|TRBJ2-7|13
TGTGCCAGCAGTGAGGGAAGCGCCTACGAGCAGTACTTC
CASSEGSAYEQYF
>NA|NA|TRBV7-9|TRBJ1-1|15
TGTGCCAGCAGCTTTATTTCTCGGGGGAACACTGAAGCTTTCTTT
CASSFISRGNTEAFF
>NA|TRBD1|TRBV27|TRBJ2-5|15
TGTGCCAGCAGTGAGGAACAGGGGTTAGGGGAGACCCAGTACTTC
CASSEEQGLGETQYF
>few|NA|TRBV29-1|TRBJ2-7|14
TGCAGCGTTGAAGACGCGGCTAGGGGCTACGAGCAGTACTTC
CSVEDAARGYEQYF
>NA|TRBD2|TRBV6-5|TRBJ2-7|16
TGTGCCAGCAGTTACTCCGGCGGGAGCTCTAGGGACGAGCAGTACTTC
CASSYSGGSSRDEQYF
>few|NA|TRBV5-5|TRBJ2-3|13
TGTGCCAGCAGCTTGAGGCCTACAGATACGCAGTATTTT
CASSLRPTDTQYF
>NA|TRBD1|TRBV29-1|TRBJ1-2|13
TGCAGCGTTAGACAGGGGGACAACTATGGCTACACCTTC
CSVRQGDNYGYTF
>NA|NA|TRBV27|TRBJ2-3|14
TGTGCCAGCAGCACCCCTCCCCTGTTTTATACGCAGTATTTT
CASSTPPLFYTQYF
>few|NA|TRBV30|TRBJ1-1|13
TGTGCCTGGAGGAAACACGAGAACACTGAAGCTTTCTTT
CAWRKHENTEAFF
>few|TRBD1|TRBV11-2|TRBJ2-7|13
TGTGCCAGCAGCCTGGGACAGACCTACGAGCAGTACTTC
CASSLGQTYEQYF
>NA|TRBD2|TRBV27|TRBJ2-5|18
TGTGCCAGCAGTGGGTTACTAGCGGGAGGGCCTGGGGGAGAGACCCAGTACTTC
CASSGLLAGGPGGETQYF
>few|TRBD2|TRBV25-1|TRBJ2-3|18
TGTGCCAGCAGTGATCCGACTAGCGGAGTTGGGGACACAGATACGCAGTATTTT
CASSDPTSGVGDTDTQYF
>NA|NA|TRBV4-1|TRBJ1-2|15
TGCGCCAGCAGCCAAGACCCATCTGGGGACTATGGCTACACCTTC
CASSQDPSGDYGYTF
>NA|NA|TRBV29-1|TRBJ2-1|10
TGCAGCGTTGAAGACAGCTTGTTTATCTTC
CSVEDSLFIF
>few|TRBD2|TRBV9|TRBJ2-1|15
TGTGCCAGCAGCGTAGAAGGAGCGGGAGCAAATGAGCAGTTCTTC
CASSVEGAGANEQFF